This entry lists 29 T cell receptor beta chains sequenced from one sample in a study of blood T cell repertoires in COVID-19. Clones were read by immunoSEQ multiplex PCR, and TCRdb kept only the in-frame ones, dropping some. Among approximately 300,000 clones listed, roughly 86% were seen once. The sample consisted of peripheral blood. All receptors come from a woman aged 45-65 years with acute or convalescent COVID-19.

This clone has just one count. This chain uses TRBV19 with TRBJ1-5, with 7 bases identical to TRBD1. Per germline, CDR1 LNHDA and CDR2 SQIVND (reference sequence). J was trimmed by 7 bases and V by 6 bases; bases with no gene match: 9. The CDR3 runs 14 residues. The CDR3 bases are TGTGCCAGTAGCCCCGGGACAGTGGGCCAGCCCCAGCATTTT. It specifies CASSPGTVGQPQHF.

This clone was observed once. This rearrangement joins TRBV6-2 or TRBV6-3 to TRBJ2-2, with 15 bases that match TRBD2. Germline values: CDR1 MNHEY, CDR2 SVGEGT. The CDR3 has 17 amino acids. The V and J ends lost 5 bases and 6 bases, in that order; junction bases with no gene match: 7. This CDR3 is CASSPGLAGGGAGELFF. CDR3 DNA sequence: TGTGCCAGCAGTCCGGGACTAGCGGGAGGAGGGGCCGGGGAGCTGTTTTTT.

Turning to this clone: Germline and junction disagree at one end, which may indicate a read error. The J gene is TRBJ2-4, the V gene TRBV15, with D possibly matching TRBD2 (5 bases). The germline gives CDR1 LNHNV, CDR2 YYDKDF (reference sequence). The length of the CDR3 is 12 residues. The CDR3 sequence is CATSRVGGYRDF. The DNA for the CDR3 is TGTGCCACCAGCAGAGTCGGAGGCTATCGGGACTTC.

This rearrangement joins TRBV30 to TRBJ2-1; D might be TRBD2 (6 bases). The germline CDR1 and CDR2 sequences are GTSNPN and SVGIG (reference sequence). Trimming stripped 4 bases from V and 9 bases from J, with 13 bases between. The CDR3 spans 12 residues. CDR3 nucleotide sequence: TGTGCCTGGACGGCGGGATTTAGTGAGCAGTTCTTC. Translating gives CAWTAGFSEQFF.

V is TRBV18 and J is TRBJ1-1; 7 bases are a match to TRBD1. The ends lost 4 bases at V and 0 bases at J; junction bases unmatched: 5. Germline CDR1 reads KGHSH; CDR2 reads LQKENI. This CDR3 is 15 amino acids long. CDR3 in amino acids: CASSRQGRMNTEAFF. Here the CDR3 DNA reads TGTGCCAGCTCACGACAGGGTCGGATGAACACTGAAGCTTTCTTT.

This chain connects TRBV28 to TRBJ1-3, with TRBD1 as a possible D gene (6 bases). Trimming removed 6 bases at V and 5 bases at J, with 14 bases between. The CDR3 has 14 residues. Germline V gives CDR1 MDHEN, CDR2 SYDVKM. DNA for the CDR3: TGTGCCAGCAGGAAACGGACAGTCCGAAACACCATATATTTT. Translated, it gives CASRKRTVRNTIYF.

The rearrangement links TRBV7-8 to TRBJ2-7; D perhaps matches TRBD1 (5 bases). V lost 3 bases and J lost 6, with 18 bases in between. Germline assignment: CDR1 SGHVS and CDR2 FQNEAQ. The CDR3 consists of 15 residues. CDR3: CASSLVTGQGSEQYF. The CDR3 coding sequence is TGTGCCAGCAGCTTGGTAACCGGTCAGGGCAGCGAGCAGTACTTC.

Written as DNA, the CDR3 is TGTGCCAGCAGCCAAAGCACAGATACGCAGTATTTT. Residues: CASSQSTDTQYF. V gene TRBV7-3 combines with J gene TRBJ2-3; D gene ambiguous. Germline-derived CDR1 and CDR2 are SGHTA and FQGTGA. The V gene lost 5 bases and the J gene lost 0 bases, with 3 bases spanning the gap. The CDR3 is 12 residues long.

The chain is built from TRBV4-2 and TRBJ2-6; a possible D gene is TRBD1 (6 bases). The CDR3 extends over 15 amino acids. Trimming took off 0 bases at V and 3 bases at J, with 6 bases between the two ends. Germline-derived CDR1 and CDR2 are LGHNA and YNFKEQ. The CDR3 DNA follows: TGTGCCAGCAGCCAAGAGACAGGTGGGGCCAACGTCCTGACTTTC. This sequence encodes CASSQETGGANVLTF.

The chain carries TRBV19 and TRBJ1-5, with D possibly TRBD1 on 5 matching bases. Trimming removed 3 bases at V and 6 bases at J, with 9 bases between. Germline V gene data show CDR1 as LNHDA and CDR2 as SQIVND (reference sequence). The CDR3 consists of 13 residues. CDR3 DNA: TGTGCCAGTAGTATCAGCAGGGCTCAGCCCCAGCATTTT. This translates into CASSISRAQPQHF.

CDR3 sequence: CASSLSETIGGAEAFF. DNA for the CDR3: TGTGCCAGCAGTTTATCGGAGACAATCGGGGGGGCTGAAGCTTTCTTT. The chain links TRBV27 to TRBJ1-1; maybe TRBD1 (5 bases). Germline CDR1 is MNHEY and CDR2 is SMNVEV (reference sequence). The V end was cut by 0 bases, the J end by 6 bases, with 17 bases between. The CDR3 is made up of 16 amino acids.

The chain recombines TRBV18 with TRBJ2-7, with a weak D call TRBD2 (5 bases). Germline lookup yields CDR1 KGHSH and CDR2 LQKENI. This CDR3 has 13 amino acids. The V end lost 3 bases, the J end lost 3 bases, and 9 bases lay between the germline ends. The chain's CDR3 is CASSPRADYEQYF. In DNA, the CDR3 is TGTGCCAGCTCACCGAGGGCCGACTACGAGCAGTACTTC.

The rearrangement uses TRBV20-1 and TRBJ2-3; TRBD2 is a possible D gene (5 bases). Per the germline V gene, CDR1 is DFQATT and CDR2 is SNEGSKA (reference sequence). The CDR3 is made up of 17 amino acids. Between the trimmed V and J ends, which lost 3 bases and 4 bases, there was a span of 23 bases. In DNA, the CDR3 is TGCAGTGCTAGTGGGGTTGGGTGGGAGTCCAGTGCAGATACGCAGTATTTT. Its protein is CSASGVGWESSADTQYF.

The chain recombines TRBV24-1 with TRBJ2-1; D is possibly TRBD1 (5 bases). The germline V gene has CDR1 KGHDR and CDR2 SFDVKD. This CDR3 is 14 amino acids long. With 2 bases removed from V and 6 bases from J, the gap between germline ends came to 10 bases. CDR3 sequence: CATSDSPTVNEQFF. The CDR3 DNA sequence: TGTGCCACCAGTGATTCCCCGACAGTCAATGAGCAGTTCTTC.

V gene TRBV4-2 combines with J gene TRBJ2-1; TRBD2 matches 15 bases. The CDR3 length is 16 residues. The V gene's germline CDR1 is LGHNA and CDR2 YNFKEQ. The V segment lost 8 bases and the J segment 7 bases; nucleotides outside the gene matches: 9. The CDR3 protein is CASRPGLAGGRNEQFF. CDR3 DNA: TGTGCCAGCCGACCGGGACTAGCGGGAGGAAGGAATGAGCAGTTCTTC.

The V gene is TRBV9, the J gene TRBJ2-2; maybe TRBD2 (5 bases). This CDR3 contains 15 residues. CDR1 and CDR2 (germline): SGDLS, YYNGEE. V shed 7 bases and J shed 0 bases, with 13 bases lying between them. The CDR3 sequence is CASGLTTANTGELFF. CDR3 nucleotide sequence: TGTGCCAGCGGACTGACGACCGCGAACACCGGGGAGCTGTTTTTT.

CDR3 sequence (DNA): TGTGCCAGCAGCCACCACGGGACAGGACAAGCCGGATCCTACGAGCAGTACTTC. Amino acid sequence: CASSHHGTGQAGSYEQYF. The chain recombines TRBV7-3 with TRBJ2-7; TRBD1 matches 8 bases. In germline, CDR1 is SGHTA, CDR2 FQGTGA. The V gene end was trimmed by 5 bases and the J gene end by 1 base; junction bases not matched to a gene: 16. The CDR3 has 18 amino acids.

This chain links TRBV29-1 with TRBJ2-5; tentative D call: TRBD2 (7 bases). CDR1 and CDR2 from the germline V gene are SQVTM and ANQGSEA. Trimming removed 3 bases from V and 5 bases from J, with 22 bases in between. The CDR3 runs to 16 residues. The CDR3 sequence is CSVDRGWLAARETQYF. For the CDR3, the DNA is TGCAGCGTTGACAGGGGTTGGCTAGCGGCCCGCGAGACCCAGTACTTC. Variable domain in full (rest from reference TRBV29-1 and TRBJ2-5): SAVISQKPSRDICQRGTSLTIQCQVDSQVTMMFWYRQQPGQSLTLIATANQGSEATYESGFVIDKFPISRPNLTFSTLTVSNMSPEDSSIYLCSVDRGWLAARETQYFGPGTRLLVL.

J is TRBJ1-1 and V is TRBV19; 8 bases line up with TRBD1. V lost 3 bases to trimming and J lost 6 bases; unmatched junction nucleotides: 3. The germline V gene encodes CDR1 LNHDA and CDR2 SQIVND (reference sequence). The CDR3 totals 13 residues. In DNA form, the CDR3 reads TGTGCCAGTAGTATCCAACAGGGGGCTGAAGCTTTCTTT. Amino acid sequence: CASSIQQGAEAFF.

This clone was seen just once. The V call is TRBV28, the J call TRBJ2-1, with 10 bases identical to TRBD2. V trimming: 4 bases; J trimming: 1 base; junction bases outside the gene matches: 4. Per the germline V gene, CDR1 is MDHEN and CDR2 is SYDVKM. This CDR3 is built from 16 residues. The CDR3 loop is CASSSILAGSYNEQFF. CDR3 nucleotides: TGTGCCAGCAGTTCGATACTAGCGGGATCCTACAATGAGCAGTTCTTC. The entire variable domain, with the rest obtained from reference TRBV28 and TRBJ2-1, is as follows: DVKVTQSSRYLVKRTGEKVFLECVQDMDHENMFWYRQDPGLGLRLIYFSYDVKMKEKGDIPEGYSVSREKKERFSLILESASTNQTSMYLCASSSILAGSYNEQFFGPGTRLTVL.

The chain links TRBV5-4 to TRBJ2-7; D might be TRBD1 (6 bases). V was cut by 6 bases and J by 3 bases, with 25 bases left in between. The CDR3 is made up of 17 amino acids. CDR1 and CDR2 (germline): SGHNT, YYREEE (reference sequence). The CDR3 coding sequence is TGTGCCAGCATCCCCATGGGGGCAGGGACGCTCGTCTACGAGCAGTACTTC. Amino acids: CASIPMGAGTLVYEQYF.

This clone was seen repeatedly, ten times or more. The chain links TRBV9 to TRBJ1-4; D is uncertain. Germline V lookup: CDR1 SGDLS, CDR2 YYNGEE. Trimming pared 3 bases from V and 5 bases from J, leaving 17 bases between. The CDR3 has 16 residues. The chain's CDR3 is CASSGPGYTLNEKLFF. The DNA of the CDR3 is TGTGCCAGCAGCGGACCGGGTTACACCTTAAATGAAAAACTGTTTTTT. The full variable domain, in which reference TRBV9 and TRBJ1-4 provide the parts outside the CDR3, is DSGVTQTPKHLITATGQRVTLRCSPRSGDLSVYWYQQSLDQGLQFLIQYYNGEERAKGNILERFSAQQFPDLHSELNLSSLELGDSALYFCASSGPGYTLNEKLFFGSGTQLSVL.

This clone was counted many times. This chain joins TRBV9 and TRBJ2-1; possibly TRBD1 for D (6 bases). This CDR3 region has 15 residues. Trimming cost V 4 bases and J 0 bases, with 11 bases left between them. CDR1 and CDR2 from the germline V gene are SGDLS and YYNGEE. The chain's CDR3 is CASSPQGSSYNEQFF. In DNA form, the CDR3 reads TGTGCCAGCAGCCCCCAGGGGAGCTCCTACAATGAGCAGTTCTTC.

The CDR3 DNA follows: TGTGCCAGCAGTTATAGCGGGTGGGGAGATACGCAGTATTTT. This codes for CASSYSGWGDTQYF. The V call is TRBV27, the J call TRBJ2-3; 7 nucleotides agree with TRBD2. The junction had 6 bases not matched to a gene; V was cut back by 4 bases and J by 5 bases. The V gene's germline CDR1 is MNHEY and CDR2 SMNVEV (reference sequence). This CDR3 has 14 amino acids.

This clone occurred once. This sequence joins TRBV9 and TRBJ1-1; no clear D. Germline CDR1 and CDR2: SGDLS and YYNGEE. This CDR3 contains 13 residues. V was clipped by 0 bases and J by 10 bases, with 13 bases between them. The CDR3, as DNA: TGTGCCAGCAGCGTAGGTATTGGCCCATCAGCTTTCTTT. Encoded protein: CASSVGIGPSAFF.

The CDR3 here is CASSDRTGGSQETQYF. DNA for the CDR3: TGTGCCAGCAGCGACCGGACAGGGGGCTCTCAAGAGACCCAGTACTTC. This chain uses TRBV7-8 with TRBJ2-5; 11 positions agree with TRBD1. V lost 5 bases, J lost 2 bases, and 7 bases stayed unmatched. The germline V gene has CDR1 SGHVS and CDR2 FQNEAQ. The CDR3 is made up of 16 amino acids.

The V call is TRBV7-9, the J call TRBJ1-1, with D perhaps matching TRBD1 (6 bases). Per the germline V gene, CDR1 is SEHNR and CDR2 is FQNEAQ (reference sequence). With 1 base removed from V and 4 bases from J, the gap between germline ends came to 10 bases. CDR3 size: 14 residues. The CDR3 region is CASSLEVGGTEAFF. The CDR3 DNA follows: TGTGCCAGCAGCTTAGAAGTAGGGGGCACTGAAGCTTTCTTT.

This clone was recorded once. The V gene is TRBV27, the J gene TRBJ2-4; 12 bases align to TRBD1. Trimming took 4 bases from V and 10 from J; bases not matched to a gene: 11. The germline CDR1 and CDR2 sequences are MNHEY and SMNVEV (reference sequence). The CDR3 consists of 16 residues. The CDR3 DNA follows: TGTGCCAGCAGTTCCCAGCCGGGACAGGGGGCGTTTATTCAGTACTTC. As protein: CASSSQPGQGAFIQYF.

CDR3 bases: TGTGCCAGCAGTTTCCCACAGGGAATTAAGTACTTC. Protein product: CASSFPQGIKYF. The chain joins TRBV27 to TRBJ2-7; D might be TRBD1 (6 bases). The germline gives CDR1 MNHEY, CDR2 SMNVEV (reference sequence). V was cut by 3 bases and J by 11 bases, with 14 bases left in between. The CDR3 sequence is 12 residues long.